The clone carrying this TCR beta chain was counted many times. Its antigen is currently unknown. Using its own MiXCR run on the reads, TCRdb lists one record per CDR3 protein. The data hold about 310,000 distinct CDR3 sequences, with 20% to 25% observed a single time. This record comes from a study of T cell repertoires in cytomegalovirus infection. About the research overall: Newly reported HLA-C-restricted and thoroughly characterized HLA-B-restricted CMV epitopes were employed. Shared public TCR beta signatures pointed to both CMV infection and a matching HLA type.

The sample here was cultured PBMCs, taken from culture after CMV antigen stimulation. This TCR came from a human donor in good health (CMV status not recorded). Some clones in this sample may be carry-over from other donors' samples.

The CDR3, as DNA: TGTGCCAGCAGCCAACCTCCTGGGGGGGATGAGCAGTTCTTC. This gives the protein CASSQPPGGDEQFF. This chain joins TRBV4-2 and TRBJ2-1; the match to TRBD2 covers 7 bases. This CDR3 has 14 amino acids. V gave up 2 bases and J gave up 8 bases; unmatched junction bases: 6. Germline-derived CDR1 and CDR2 are LGHNA and YNFKEQ.